The source of this T cell receptor beta chain is a study of lymphopenia after photon versus proton radiotherapy. Findings and limits, study-wide: Post-nadir diversity loss with photons came from oligoclonal expansion, particularly CD8+ Temra cells.

Clones were sequenced by immunoSEQ multiplex PCR, and TCRdb holds only the in-frame ones, with some missing. The sample lists fewer than 20,000 clones; more than 85% were seen once. As regards this clone: Its matching antigen is unknown.

Here the sequenced sample was peripheral blood, taken from a patient treated with photon-based radiotherapy. This receptor was identified in a woman aged 40 to 49 with cholangiocarcinoma.

CDR3 DNA: TGTGCCAGCAGCCAAGTCGCGAGCGGGGGGGACAGCACAGATACGCAGTATTTT. Protein sequence: CASSQVASGGDSTDTQYF. The rearrangement uses TRBV4-2 and TRBJ2-3; the match to TRBD2 covers 10 bases. This CDR3 region has 18 residues. With V trimmed by 1 base and J by 0 bases, 7 bases remained unmatched. Germline CDR1 reads LGHNA; CDR2 reads YNFKEQ.